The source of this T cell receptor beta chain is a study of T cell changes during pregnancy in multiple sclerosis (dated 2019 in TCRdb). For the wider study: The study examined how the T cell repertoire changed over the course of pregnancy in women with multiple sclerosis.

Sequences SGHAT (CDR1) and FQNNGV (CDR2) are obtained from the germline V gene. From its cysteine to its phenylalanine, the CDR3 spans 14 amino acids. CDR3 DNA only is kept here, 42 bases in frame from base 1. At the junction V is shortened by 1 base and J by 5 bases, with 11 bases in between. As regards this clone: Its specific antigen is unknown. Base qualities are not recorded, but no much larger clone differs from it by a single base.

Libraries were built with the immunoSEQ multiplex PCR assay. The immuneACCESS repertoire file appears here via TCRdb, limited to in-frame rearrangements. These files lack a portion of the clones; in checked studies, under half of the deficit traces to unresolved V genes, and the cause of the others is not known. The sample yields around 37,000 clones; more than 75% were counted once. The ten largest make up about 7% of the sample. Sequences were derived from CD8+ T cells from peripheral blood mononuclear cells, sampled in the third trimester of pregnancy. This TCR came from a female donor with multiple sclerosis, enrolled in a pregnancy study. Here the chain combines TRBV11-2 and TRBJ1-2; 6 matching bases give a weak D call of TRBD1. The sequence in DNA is TGTGCCAGCAGCTTAGCGATCGGGACATATGGCTACACCTTC. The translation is CASSLAIGTYGYTF.